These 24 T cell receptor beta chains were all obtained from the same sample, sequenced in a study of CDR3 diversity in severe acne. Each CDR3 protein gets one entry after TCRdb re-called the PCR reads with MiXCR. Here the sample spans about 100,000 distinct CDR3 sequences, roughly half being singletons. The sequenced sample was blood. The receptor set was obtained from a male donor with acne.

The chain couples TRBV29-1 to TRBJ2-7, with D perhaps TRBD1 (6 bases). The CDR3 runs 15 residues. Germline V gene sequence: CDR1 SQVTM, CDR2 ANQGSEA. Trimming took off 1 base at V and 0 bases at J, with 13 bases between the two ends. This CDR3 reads CSVEVGDRSSYEQYF. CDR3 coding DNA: TGCAGCGTTGAAGTAGGAGACAGGAGCTCCTACGAGCAGTACTTC.

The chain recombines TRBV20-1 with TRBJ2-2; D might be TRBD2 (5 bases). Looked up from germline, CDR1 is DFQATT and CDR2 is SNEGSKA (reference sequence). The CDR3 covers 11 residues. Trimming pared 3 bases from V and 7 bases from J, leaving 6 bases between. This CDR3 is CSASTSGELFF. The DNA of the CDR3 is TGCAGTGCTAGTACTAGCGGGGAGCTGTTTTTT.

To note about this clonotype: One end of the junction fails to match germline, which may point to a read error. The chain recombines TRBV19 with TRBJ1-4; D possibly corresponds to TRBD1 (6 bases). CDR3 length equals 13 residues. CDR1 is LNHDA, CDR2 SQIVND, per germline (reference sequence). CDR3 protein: CASSQGTNEKLFF. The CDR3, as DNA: TGCGCCAGCAGCCAAGGGACAAATGAAAAACTGTTTTTT.

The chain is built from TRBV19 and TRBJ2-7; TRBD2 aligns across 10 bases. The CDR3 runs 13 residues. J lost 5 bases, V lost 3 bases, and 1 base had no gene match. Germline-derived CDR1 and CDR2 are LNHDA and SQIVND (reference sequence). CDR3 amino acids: CASSMLAGDEQYF. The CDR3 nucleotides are TGTGCCAGTAGTATGCTAGCGGGAGACGAGCAGTACTTC.

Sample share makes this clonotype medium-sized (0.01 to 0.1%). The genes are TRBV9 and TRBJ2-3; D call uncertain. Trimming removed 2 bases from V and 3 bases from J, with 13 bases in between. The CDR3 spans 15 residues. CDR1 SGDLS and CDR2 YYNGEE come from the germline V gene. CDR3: CASSVNGLGTDTQYF. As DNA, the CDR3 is TGTGCCAGCAGCGTTAATGGGTTGGGGACAGATACGCAGTATTTT.

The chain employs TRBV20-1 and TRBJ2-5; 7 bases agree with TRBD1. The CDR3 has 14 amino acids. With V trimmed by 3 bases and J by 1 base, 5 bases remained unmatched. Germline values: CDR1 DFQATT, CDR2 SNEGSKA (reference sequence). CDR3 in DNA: TGCAGTGCTAGCCGTAAGGGGGCCCAAGAGACCCAGTACTTC. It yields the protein CSASRKGAQETQYF.

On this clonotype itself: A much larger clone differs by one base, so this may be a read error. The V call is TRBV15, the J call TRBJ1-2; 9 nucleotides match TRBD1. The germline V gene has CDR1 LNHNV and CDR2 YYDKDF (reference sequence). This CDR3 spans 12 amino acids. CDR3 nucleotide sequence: TGTGCCACCAGTACAGGGGGCGCTGGCTACAACTTC. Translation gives CATSTGGAGYNF.

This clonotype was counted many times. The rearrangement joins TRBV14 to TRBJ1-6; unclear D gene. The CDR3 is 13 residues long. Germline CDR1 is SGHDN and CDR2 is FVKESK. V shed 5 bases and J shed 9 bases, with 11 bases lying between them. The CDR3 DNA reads TGTGCCAGCAGCTCTAGCTGGGGTTCACCCCTCCACTTT. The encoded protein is CASSSSWGSPLHF.

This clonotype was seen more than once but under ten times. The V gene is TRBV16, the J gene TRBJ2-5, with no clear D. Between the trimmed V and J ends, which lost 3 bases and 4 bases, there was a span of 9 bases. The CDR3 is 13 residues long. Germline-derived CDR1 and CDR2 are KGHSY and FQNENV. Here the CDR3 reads CASSHDPVETQYF. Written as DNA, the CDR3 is TGTGCCAGCAGCCACGACCCCGTAGAGACCCAGTACTTC.

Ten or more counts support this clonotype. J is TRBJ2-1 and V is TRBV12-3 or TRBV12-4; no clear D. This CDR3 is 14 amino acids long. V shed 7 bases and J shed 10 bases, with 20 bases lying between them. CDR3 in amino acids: CASTLARIFNEQFF. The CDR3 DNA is TGTGCCAGCACCTTGGCCAGGATTTTTAACGAGCAGTTCTTC.

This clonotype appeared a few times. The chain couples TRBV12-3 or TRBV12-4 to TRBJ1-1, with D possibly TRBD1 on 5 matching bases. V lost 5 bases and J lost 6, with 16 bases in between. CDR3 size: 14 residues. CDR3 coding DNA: TGTGCCAGCAGTCCCGGGACGATTGTGGCTGAAGCTTTCTTT. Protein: CASSPGTIVAEAFF.

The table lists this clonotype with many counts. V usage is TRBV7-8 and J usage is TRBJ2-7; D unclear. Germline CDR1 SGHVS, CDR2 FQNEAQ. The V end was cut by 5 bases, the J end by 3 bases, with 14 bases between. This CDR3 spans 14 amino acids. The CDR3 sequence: CASSLVGPGYEQYF. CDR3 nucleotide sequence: TGTGCCAGCAGCCTAGTCGGTCCTGGCTACGAGCAGTACTTC.

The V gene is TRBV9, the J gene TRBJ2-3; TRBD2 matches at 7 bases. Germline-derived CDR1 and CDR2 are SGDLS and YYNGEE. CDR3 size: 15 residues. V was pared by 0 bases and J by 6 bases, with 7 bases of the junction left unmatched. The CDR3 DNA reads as TGTGCCAGCAGCGTAGAGGCGGGAGCGGCGGATACGCAGTATTTT. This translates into CASSVEAGAADTQYF.

Here the CDR3 DNA reads TGTGCCATCAGTGATATCGTCGATGAGAACACTGAAGCTTTCTTT. Protein sequence: CAISDIVDENTEAFF. The chain is built from TRBV10-3 and TRBJ1-1; D unclear. Trimming took 3 bases from V and 1 from J, leaving 12 bases between them. The CDR3 runs to 15 residues. Germline V gives CDR1 ENHRY, CDR2 SYGVKD.

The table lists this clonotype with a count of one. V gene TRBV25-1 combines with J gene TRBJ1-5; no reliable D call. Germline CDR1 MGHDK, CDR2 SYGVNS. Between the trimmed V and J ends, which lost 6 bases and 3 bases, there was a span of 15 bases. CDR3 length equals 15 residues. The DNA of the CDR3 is TGTGCCAGCAGCTTTATCGAGGTATCCAATCAGCCCCAGCATTTT. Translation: CASSFIEVSNQPQHF.

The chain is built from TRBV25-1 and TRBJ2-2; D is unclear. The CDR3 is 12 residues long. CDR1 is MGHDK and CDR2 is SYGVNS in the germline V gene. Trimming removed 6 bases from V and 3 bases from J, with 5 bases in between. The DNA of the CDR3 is TGTGCCAGCAGATCTGACACCGGGGAGCTGTTTTTT. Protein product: CASRSDTGELFF.

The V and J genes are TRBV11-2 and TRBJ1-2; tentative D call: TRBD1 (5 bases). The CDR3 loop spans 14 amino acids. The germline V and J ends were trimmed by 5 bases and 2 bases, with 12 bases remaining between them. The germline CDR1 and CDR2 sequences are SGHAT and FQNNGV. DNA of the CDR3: TGTGCCAGCAGCCCAAGCGACAGAAACTATGGCTACACCTTC. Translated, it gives CASSPSDRNYGYTF. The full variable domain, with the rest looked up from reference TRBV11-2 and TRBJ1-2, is EAGVAQSPRYKIIEKRQSVAFWCNPISGHATLYWYQQILGQGPKLLIQFQNNGVVDDSQLPKDRFSAERLKGVDSTLKIQPAKLEDSAVYLCASSPSDRNYGYTFGSGTRLTVV.

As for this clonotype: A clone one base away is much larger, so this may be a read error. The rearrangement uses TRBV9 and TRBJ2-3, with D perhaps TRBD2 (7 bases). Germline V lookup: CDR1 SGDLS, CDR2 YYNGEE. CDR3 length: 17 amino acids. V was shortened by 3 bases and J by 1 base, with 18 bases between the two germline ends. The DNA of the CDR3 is TGTGCCAGCAGCGCATACCGGGACGGGGGGCGCACAGATACGCAGTATTTT. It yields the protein CASSAYRDGGRTDTQYF. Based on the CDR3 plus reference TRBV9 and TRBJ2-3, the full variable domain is DSGVTQTPKHLITATGQRVTLRCSPRSGDLSVYWYQQSLDQGLQFLIQYYNGEERAKGNILERFSAQQFPDLHSELNLSSLELGDSALYFCASSAYRDGGRTDTQYFGPGTRLTVL.

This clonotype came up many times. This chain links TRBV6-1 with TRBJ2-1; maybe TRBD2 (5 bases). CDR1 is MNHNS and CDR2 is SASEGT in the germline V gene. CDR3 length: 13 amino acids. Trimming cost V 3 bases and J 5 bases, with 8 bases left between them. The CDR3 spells CASSERENNEQFF. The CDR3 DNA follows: TGTGCCAGCAGTGAGAGGGAGAACAATGAGCAGTTCTTC.

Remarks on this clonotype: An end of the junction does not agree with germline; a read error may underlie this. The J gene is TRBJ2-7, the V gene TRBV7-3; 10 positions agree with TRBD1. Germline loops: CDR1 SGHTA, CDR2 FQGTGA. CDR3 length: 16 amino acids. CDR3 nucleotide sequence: TGTGCCAGCAGCTTAACTCCGGGACAGGGGAAGAACGAGCCGTACTTC. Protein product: CASSLTPGQGKNEPYF.

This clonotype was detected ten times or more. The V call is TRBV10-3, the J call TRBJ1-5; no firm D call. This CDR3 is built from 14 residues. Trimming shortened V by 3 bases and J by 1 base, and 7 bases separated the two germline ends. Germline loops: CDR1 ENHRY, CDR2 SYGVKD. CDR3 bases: TGTGCCATCAGTGACCTCGGAAGCAATCAGCCCCAGCATTTT. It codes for CAISDLGSNQPQHF.

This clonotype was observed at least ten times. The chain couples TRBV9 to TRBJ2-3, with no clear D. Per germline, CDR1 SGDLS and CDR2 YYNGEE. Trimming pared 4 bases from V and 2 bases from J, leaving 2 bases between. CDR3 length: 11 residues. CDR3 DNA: TGTGCCAGCAGCACCACAGATACGCAGTATTTT. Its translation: CASSTTDTQYF.

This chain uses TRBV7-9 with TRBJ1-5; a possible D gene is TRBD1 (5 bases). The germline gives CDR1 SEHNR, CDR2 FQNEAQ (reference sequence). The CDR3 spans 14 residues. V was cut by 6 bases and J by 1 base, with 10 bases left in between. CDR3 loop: CASRPQGSNQPQHF. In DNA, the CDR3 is TGTGCCAGCAGACCCCAGGGAAGCAATCAGCCCCAGCATTTT.

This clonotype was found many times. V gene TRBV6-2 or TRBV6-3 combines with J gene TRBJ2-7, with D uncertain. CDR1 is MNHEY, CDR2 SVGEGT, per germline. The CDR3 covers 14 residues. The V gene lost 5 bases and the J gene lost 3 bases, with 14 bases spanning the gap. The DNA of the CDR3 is TGTGCCAGCAGTCTCACCGCGAGACACTACGAGCAGTACTTC. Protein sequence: CASSLTARHYEQYF.